This T cell receptor (beta chain) was identified during a study of cytomegalovirus exposure and HLA in healthy donors. TCRdb keeps only in-frame clones here, not all; method: immunoSEQ multiplex PCR. The sample shows 100,000 to 120,000 clones, 70% to 85% of them seen only once. Germline-derived CDR1 and CDR2 are LNHDA and SQIVND (reference sequence). V lost 8 bases, J lost 2 bases, and 12 bases lay in between. The CDR3 contains 13 residues. The source material was PBMCs. The chain recombines TRBV19 with TRBJ1-1; D possibly corresponds to TRBD1 (5 bases). The sequence was collected from a woman between 18 and 30 years old in good health and CMV-seronegative. The CDR3 nucleotides read TGTGCCAGTGCTATCCAGGGCAACACTGAAGCTTTCTTT. Translating it yields CASAIQGNTEAFF.